This T cell receptor (beta chain) was captured by sequencing in a study of T cells after yellow fever vaccination (dated by TCRdb to between 2018 and 2021). At the level of the whole study: The SMART-Seq v4 Ultra Low Input RNA kit was used to prepare libraries from fractions with low cell numbers. To track T-cell clones before and after primary and booster YFV17D yellow fever vaccination, bulk TCR alpha and beta repertoires were sequenced longitudinally. The cohort comprised two healthy male donors, one aged 18 to 30 and one aged 30 to 40 years. Blood was drawn at multiple timepoints before and after primary and secondary immunization, with bulk PBMC replicates and cell subsets isolated.

The CDR3 runs 16 residues from the cysteine to the phenylalanine. The DNA shown is the 48-base CDR3, in frame from base 1. Per the germline V gene, SGHTA is the CDR1 and FQGNSA is the CDR2. V lost 5 bases and J lost 2 bases, and the count of bases not matched to a germline gene is 4. The instrument was an Illumina NovaSeq 6000. Synthesis of TCR cDNA relied on 5'RACE template switching, a step that introduced a universal primer site along with unique molecular identifiers. Priming for cDNA synthesis came from both the TCR alpha and TCR beta constant segments. Library amplification involved two PCR steps, and the second step added sample barcodes and sequencing adapters. Sequencing of libraries was done on Illumina HiSeq 2500 (2x100 bp) or NovaSeq (2x150 bp). Under the source paper's analysis protocol: MIGEC was used to demultiplex reads and collapse the reads into UMI consensus sequences, and MiXCR was used for V(D)J alignment. Vaccine-responding clonotypes were defined with edgeR using replicate PBMC samples, requiring FDR below 0.01 and a log2 fold change above 5 up to day 15. Each bulk clonotype received a CD4 or CD8 identity based on whether the sequenced CD4 or CD8 repertoire contained that clonotype at higher abundance. TCRdb ran its own pipeline on the public reads, namely fastp trimming at Q25 and MiXCR clone calling, and kept in-frame beta chains. Entries are consolidated by CDR3 protein sequence, retaining the most common genes and DNA. What appears here as the V and J calls and clone size reflects TCRdb's work, not the paper's. In this sample the table shows about 210,000 distinct CDR3 sequences, approximately 3% of which occur a single time. Roughly 3% of the sample rests with the top ten.

Broader findings and caveats from the paper: Computational filtering was required because FACS-sorted repertoires could contain abundant contaminating clonotypes from the bulk population. Most clones expanded after primary vaccination (96% of CD4 and approximately 90% of CD8) were re-detected after the booster, suggesting that broad memory maintenance occurred. A small fraction of clonotypes showed up in both the CD4 and CD8 compartments, probably as a result of convergent recombination. Because only two donors were included in the study, the extent to which the findings can be generalized is limited. Compared with the primary T-cell response, the secondary T-cell response was weaker but faster, peaking on day 5 rather than day 15.

This clonotype came up many times. Its target antigen remains unknown. Per-nucleotide qualities are absent, and no much larger clonotype sits a single base away. Read against the paper, the sample's treatment or condition label means: live attenuated yellow fever vaccine strain. PBMCs were isolated from peripheral blood using a standard Ficoll-Paque protocol. Dynabeads CD4 and CD8 positive selection kits were used to isolate the CD4 and CD8 T-cell fractions. TriZol was used to extract RNA from bulk PBMCs, CD4 and CD8 fractions, and dextramer-positive and dextramer-negative fractions. The chain employs TRBV7-2 and TRBJ2-1; 12 bases in the middle match TRBD2. Source: CD4+ T cells sorted from PBMCs, taken 10 days after the yellow fever booster vaccination. The TCR was taken from a man aged 18-30 years who received the YFV17D yellow fever vaccine. The CDR3 protein: CASSPPSGGAYNEQFF. The base sequence is TGTGCCAGCAGCCCCCCTAGCGGGGGGGCCTACAATGAGCAGTTCTTC.